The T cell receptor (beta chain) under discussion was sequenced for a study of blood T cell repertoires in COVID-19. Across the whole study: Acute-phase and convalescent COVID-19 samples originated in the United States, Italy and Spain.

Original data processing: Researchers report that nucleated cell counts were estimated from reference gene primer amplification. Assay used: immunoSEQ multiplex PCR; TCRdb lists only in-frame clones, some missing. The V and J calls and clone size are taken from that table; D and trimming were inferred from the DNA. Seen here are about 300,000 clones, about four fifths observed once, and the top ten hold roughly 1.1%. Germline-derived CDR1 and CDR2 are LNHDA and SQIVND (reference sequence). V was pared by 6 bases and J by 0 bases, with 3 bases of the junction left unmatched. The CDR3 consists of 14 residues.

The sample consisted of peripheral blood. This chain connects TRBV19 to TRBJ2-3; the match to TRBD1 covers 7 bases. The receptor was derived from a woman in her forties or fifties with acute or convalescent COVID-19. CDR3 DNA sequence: TGTGCCAGTAGGACAGGGCCTAGCACAGATACGCAGTATTTT. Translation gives CASRTGPSTDTQYF.